This T cell receptor beta chain was sequenced during a study of CD8+ T cells in alopecia areata. Overall study: Treatment of the treated patients consisted of oral tofacitinib, 5 to 10 mg twice daily. Tofacitinib continued for 6 to 18 months and was then withheld for 6 months.

The germline V gene encodes CDR1 MGHRA and CDR2 YSYEKL. Trimming took 4 bases from V and 6 from J; bases not matched to a gene: 16. This CDR3 has 17 residues. Findings and limits, study-wide: In scalp samples, resident alphabeta T cells of normal skin are also sequenced.

Peripheral blood samples and lesional scalp punch biopsies were obtained from alopecia areata patients. With regard to this clone: Its target is not known.

Sequencing used cDNA as its template, made by extracting RNA and reverse transcribing it. Repertoires were generated with immunoSEQ multiplex PCR, while TCRdb's copy carries only in-frame clones and drops some. Altogether about 190,000 clones are present, 50% to 70% being singletons, with the ten largest covering about 15%. The rearrangement uses TRBV4-1 and TRBJ2-7, with 9 nucleotides matching TRBD1. The sample was CD4+ T cells sorted from blood, taken at week 0. This TCR was sampled from a human donor with alopecia areata. This CDR3 is CASSPSGIMTGGPEQYF. CDR3 bases: TGCGCCAGCAGCCCATCAGGGATAATGACAGGGGGGCCCGAGCAGTACTTC.